This T cell receptor (beta chain) was sequenced in a study of siplizumab effects on memory and regulatory T cells (dated by TCRdb to between 2018 and 2021). About the study as a whole: The study examined how the anti-CD2 antibody siplizumab affects alloreactive T-cell subsets in allogeneic mixed lymphocyte reactions built from human PBMCs. Overall study results and their limits: Sequences below about 10^-5 frequency were poorly captured, so only a minor fraction of alloreactive clones could be mapped to unstimulated subsets. Siplizumab significantly reduced the cumulative frequency of alloreactive sequences traceable to unstimulated CD4+ memory T cells. No functional confirmation was obtained for the suppressive function of proliferating Tregs from siplizumab cultures. About 80-96% of proliferating CD4+ or CD8+ clones could not be given a naive or memory phenotype. Compared with memory T cells, unstimulated naive T cells appeared more diverse, and naive cells seemed to make a substantial contribution to the alloresponse. In reactions with siplizumab, an average of around 70% of mappable alloreactive CD4+ clones were Treg-derived, compared with 25% to 30% in control reactions.

TCRbeta CDR3 sequencing was performed on sorted unstimulated T cells and on proliferating T cells recovered from mixed lymphocyte reactions. Fresh whole blood from roughly nine HLA-typed healthy donors was used as the source from which PBMCs were isolated. On this clone itself: Its antigen specificity is not known. No qualities accompany the bases; no much larger clone lies one base away.

To prepare the library, the immunoSEQ multiplex PCR assay was applied. The deep sequencing platform assayed some 98,000 TCR templates per sample. Genomic DNA extracted from sorted T cells was the material used for TCRbeta CDR3 sequencing. The source study handled its data this way. Clonal analysis of TCRbeta CDR3 data was done in the R programming language. Comparing unstimulated samples against CFSE-low samples taken after the reaction was how alloreactive CD4+ and CD8+ clones were defined. Regulatory or non-regulatory origin of alloreactive CD4+ clones was assigned by matching sequences to the sorted unstimulated Treg and non-Treg repertoires. The table comes from immuneACCESS by way of TCRdb, which keeps in-frame sequences with V and J called. Part of the clones is missing from these tables; in studies checked, under half for an unresolved V gene and the rest for unknown reasons. The V and J calls and the clone size are those of that table, but D and trimming were determined from the DNA. Recorded for this sample are more than 85,000 clones; 80% to 95% of them occurred a single time. Jointly, the top ten make up about 1.1% of the sample.

Deletion took 6 bases off V and 1 base off J, with a span of 9 bases between the germline ends. CDR1 and CDR2 (LNHDA, SQIVND) derive from the germline V gene (reference sequence). The CDR3 goes from the cysteine to the phenylalanine over 13 residues. The sequence is cut down to CDR3 DNA, 39 bases in frame from base 1. Material: CD4+ T cells sorted from blood. This TCR came from a human donor in good health. The chain links TRBV19 with TRBJ1-1; the D gene assignment is ambiguous. The nucleotide sequence reads TGTGCCAGTAGGGGCAGGAGGAACACTGAAGCTTTCTTT. Protein translation: CASRGRRNTEAFF.